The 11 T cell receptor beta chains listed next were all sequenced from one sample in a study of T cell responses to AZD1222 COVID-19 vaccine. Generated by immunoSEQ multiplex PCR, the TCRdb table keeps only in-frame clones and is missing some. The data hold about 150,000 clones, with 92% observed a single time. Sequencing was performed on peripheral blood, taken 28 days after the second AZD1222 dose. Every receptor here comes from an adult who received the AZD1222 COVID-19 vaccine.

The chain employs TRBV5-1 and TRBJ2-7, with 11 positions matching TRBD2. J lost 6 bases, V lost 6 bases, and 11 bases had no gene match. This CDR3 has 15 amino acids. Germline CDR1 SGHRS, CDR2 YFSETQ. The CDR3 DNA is TGCGCCAGCACCCCGACTGTCGGGACTAGCGGCGAGCAGTACTTC. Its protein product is CASTPTVGTSGEQYF.

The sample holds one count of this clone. The CDR3 here is CASSFGVLAGVANEQFF. The CDR3 nucleotides are TGTGCCAGCAGCTTCGGAGTACTAGCGGGTGTGGCCAATGAGCAGTTCTTC. This chain uses TRBV11-2 with TRBJ2-1, with 9 bases fitting TRBD2. This CDR3 is 17 amino acids long. V lost 3 bases, J lost 6 bases, and 12 bases stayed unmatched. Per germline, CDR1 SGHAT and CDR2 FQNNGV.

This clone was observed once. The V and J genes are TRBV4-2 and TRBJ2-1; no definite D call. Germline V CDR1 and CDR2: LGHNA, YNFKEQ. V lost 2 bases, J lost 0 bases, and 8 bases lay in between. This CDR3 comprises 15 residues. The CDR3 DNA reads TGTGCCAGCAGCCAATCGACCAGCTCCTACAATGAGCAGTTCTTC. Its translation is CASSQSTSSYNEQFF.

CDR3 DNA sequence: TGTGCCAGCACCACCACTGGGGGACCAAAATGGAATGAGCAGTTCTTC. Translating it yields CASTTTGGPKWNEQFF. The chain couples TRBV7-8 to TRBJ2-1, with D possibly being TRBD1 or TRBD2 (5 bases each). Trimming removed 7 bases at V and 7 bases at J, with 23 bases between. Germline V CDR1 and CDR2: SGHVS, FQNEAQ. The CDR3 runs to 16 residues. Filled out from reference TRBV7-8 and TRBJ2-1, the complete variable domain reads GAGVSQSPRYKVAKRGQDVALRCDPISGHVSLFWYQQALGQGPEFLTYFQNEAQLDKSGLPSDRFFAERPEGSVSTLKIQRTQQEDSAVYLCASTTTGGPKWNEQFFGPGTRLTVL.

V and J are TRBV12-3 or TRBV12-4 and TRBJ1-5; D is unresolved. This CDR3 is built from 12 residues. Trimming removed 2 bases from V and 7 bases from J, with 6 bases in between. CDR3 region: CASSLSYQPQHF. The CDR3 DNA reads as TGTGCCAGCAGTTTATCATACCAGCCCCAGCATTTT.

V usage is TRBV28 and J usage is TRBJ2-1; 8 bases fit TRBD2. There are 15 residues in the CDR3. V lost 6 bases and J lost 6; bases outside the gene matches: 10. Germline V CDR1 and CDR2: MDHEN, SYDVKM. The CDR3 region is CASSEPGLVLNEQFF. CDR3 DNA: TGTGCCAGCAGCGAACCGGGACTAGTCCTCAATGAGCAGTTCTTC.

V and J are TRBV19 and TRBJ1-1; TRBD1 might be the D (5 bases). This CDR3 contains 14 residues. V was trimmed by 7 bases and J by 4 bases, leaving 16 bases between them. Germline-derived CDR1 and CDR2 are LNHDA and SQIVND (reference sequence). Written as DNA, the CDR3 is TGTGCCAGTACCCCCAGGGAATTGGGCACTGAAGCTTTCTTT. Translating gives CASTPRELGTEAFF. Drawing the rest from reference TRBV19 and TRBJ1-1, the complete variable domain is DGGITQSPKYLFRKEGQNVTLSCEQNLNHDAMYWYRQDPGQGLRLIYYSQIVNDFQKGDIAEGYSVSREKKESFPLTVTSAQKNPTAFYLCASTPRELGTEAFFGQGTRLTVV.

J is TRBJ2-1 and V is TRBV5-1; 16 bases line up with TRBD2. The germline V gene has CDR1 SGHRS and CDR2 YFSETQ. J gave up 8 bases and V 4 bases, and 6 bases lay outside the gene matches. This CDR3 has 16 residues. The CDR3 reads CASSMGLAGGFDEQFF. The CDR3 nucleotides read TGCGCCAGCAGCATGGGACTAGCGGGAGGGTTCGATGAGCAGTTCTTC.

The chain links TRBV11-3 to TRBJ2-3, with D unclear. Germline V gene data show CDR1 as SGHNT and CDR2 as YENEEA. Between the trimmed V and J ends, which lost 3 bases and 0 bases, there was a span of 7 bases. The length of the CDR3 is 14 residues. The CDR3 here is CASSLASSTDTQYF. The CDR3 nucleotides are TGTGCCAGCAGCTTGGCCTCTAGCACAGATACGCAGTATTTT.

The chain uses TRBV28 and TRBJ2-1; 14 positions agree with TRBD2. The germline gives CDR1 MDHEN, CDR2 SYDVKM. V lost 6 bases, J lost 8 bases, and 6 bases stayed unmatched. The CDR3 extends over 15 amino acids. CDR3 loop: CASRGTSGSPDEQFF. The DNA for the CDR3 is TGTGCCAGCAGGGGGACTAGCGGGAGTCCGGATGAGCAGTTCTTC.

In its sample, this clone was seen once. The CDR3 region is CASSPNTLYNEQFF. The DNA for the CDR3 is TGCGCCAGCAGCCCCAACACGTTATACAATGAGCAGTTCTTC. The chain carries TRBV5-1 and TRBJ2-1; D gene uncertain. Germline V gene sequence: CDR1 SGHRS, CDR2 YFSETQ. CDR3 length: 14 residues. Trimming removed 4 bases at V and 4 bases at J, with 12 bases between.